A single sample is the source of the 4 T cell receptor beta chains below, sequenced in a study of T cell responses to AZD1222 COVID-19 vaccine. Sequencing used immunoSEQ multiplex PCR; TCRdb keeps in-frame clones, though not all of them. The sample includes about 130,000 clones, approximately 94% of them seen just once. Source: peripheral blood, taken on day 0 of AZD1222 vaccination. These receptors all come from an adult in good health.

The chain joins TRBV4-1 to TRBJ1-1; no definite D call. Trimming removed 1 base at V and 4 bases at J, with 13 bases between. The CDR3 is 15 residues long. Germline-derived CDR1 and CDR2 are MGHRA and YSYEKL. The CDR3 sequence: CASSQVYDPGTEAFF. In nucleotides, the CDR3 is TGCGCCAGCAGCCAAGTATACGACCCGGGCACTGAAGCTTTCTTT.

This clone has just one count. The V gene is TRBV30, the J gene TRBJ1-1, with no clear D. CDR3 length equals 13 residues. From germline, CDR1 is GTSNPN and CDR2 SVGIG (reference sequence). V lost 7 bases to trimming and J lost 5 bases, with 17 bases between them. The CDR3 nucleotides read TGTGCCTACGAACCCCCAGTGGGGACTGAAGCTTTCTTT. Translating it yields CAYEPPVGTEAFF.

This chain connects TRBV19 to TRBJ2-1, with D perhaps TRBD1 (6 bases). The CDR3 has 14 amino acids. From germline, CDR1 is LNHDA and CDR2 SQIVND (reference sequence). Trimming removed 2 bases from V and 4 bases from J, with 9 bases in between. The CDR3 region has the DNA TGTGCCAGTAGTATAATACAGGGTTACAATGAGCAGTTCTTC. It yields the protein CASSIIQGYNEQFF.

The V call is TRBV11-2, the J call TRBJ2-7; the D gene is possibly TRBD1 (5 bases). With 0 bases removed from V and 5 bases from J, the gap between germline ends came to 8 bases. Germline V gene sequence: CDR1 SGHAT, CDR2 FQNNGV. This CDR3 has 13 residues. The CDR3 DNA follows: TGTGCCAGCAGCTTAGACTGGGGCCACGAGCAGTACTTC. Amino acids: CASSLDWGHEQYF. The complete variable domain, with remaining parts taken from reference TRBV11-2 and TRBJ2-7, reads EAGVAQSPRYKIIEKRQSVAFWCNPISGHATLYWYQQILGQGPKLLIQFQNNGVVDDSQLPKDRFSAERLKGVDSTLKIQPAKLEDSAVYLCASSLDWGHEQYFGPGTRLTVT.